This T cell receptor (beta chain) was sequenced for a study of T cell responses to AZD1222 COVID-19 vaccine. The V end lost 0 bases, the J end lost 4 bases, and 9 bases lay between the germline ends. Germline V CDR1 and CDR2: MNHEY, SVGAGI. This CDR3 has 14 residues. Profiled with immunoSEQ multiplex PCR; TCRdb holds only in-frame clones, not every one. This table holds 85,000 to 120,000 clones, 84% found once. Turning to this clone: Its antigen is unidentified.

Points from the study as a whole: Spike-specific TCR repertoires showed rising breadth and depth after two AZD1222 doses. Just six AZD1222 recipients were seropositive at baseline. Females outnumbered males among donors, who were mostly white British; clonal diversity was possibly underestimated.

The sample here was peripheral blood, taken on day 0 of AZD1222 vaccination. The origin of this receptor is an adult in good health. The V call is TRBV6-5, the J call TRBJ1-2; tentative D call: TRBD1 (5 bases). CDR3 protein: CASSYSQVGYGYTF. CDR3 nucleotides: TGTGCCAGCAGTTACTCACAGGTGGGCTATGGCTACACCTTC.